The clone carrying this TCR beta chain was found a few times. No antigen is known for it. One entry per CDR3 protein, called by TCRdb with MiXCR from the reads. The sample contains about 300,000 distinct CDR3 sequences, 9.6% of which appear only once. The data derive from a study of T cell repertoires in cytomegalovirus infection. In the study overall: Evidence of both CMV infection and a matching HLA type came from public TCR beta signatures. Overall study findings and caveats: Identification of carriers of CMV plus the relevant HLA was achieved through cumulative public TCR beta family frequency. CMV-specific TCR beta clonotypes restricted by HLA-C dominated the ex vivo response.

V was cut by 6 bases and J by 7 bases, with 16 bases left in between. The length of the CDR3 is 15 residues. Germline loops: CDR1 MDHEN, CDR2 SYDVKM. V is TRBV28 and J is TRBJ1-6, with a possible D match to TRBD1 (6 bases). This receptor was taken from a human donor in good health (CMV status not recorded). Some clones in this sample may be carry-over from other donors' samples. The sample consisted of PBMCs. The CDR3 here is CASRDRTGRNSPLHF. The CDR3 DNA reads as TGTGCCAGCAGGGACCGTACAGGGAGAAATTCACCCCTCCACTTT.